Listed here is a single T cell receptor beta chain. Its cognate antigen is unknown. No DNA is given; TCRdb re-called the 5' RACE reads and lists each CDR3 protein once. Its table lists 350,000 to 450,000 distinct CDR3 sequences. The data originate from a study of T cells expressing NK-cell markers. Study-level information: Sorted CD3+CD56-NKG2C+, CD3+CD56+NKG2C- and CD3+CD56+NKG2C+ T cells were the source of the TCR beta repertoires. Within the sequenced cohort of eight donors, seven exhibited HCMV seropositivity and one was seronegative.

The CDR3 spans 18 residues. Germline V gives CDR1 SGHAT, CDR2 FQDESV (reference sequence). Findings and limits, study-wide: The CD3+CD56-NKG2C+ fraction of a handful of donors was also led by these clonotypes.

Sequencing was done on a sample of blood T cells: a sorted CD56 or NKG2C T cell subset, CD4+ or CD8+ T cells, or bulk PBMC T cells (not recorded which). This chain connects TRBV11-1 to TRBJ2-5; TCRdb reports TRBD2, a call that lacks DNA to check it against. The sequence derives from a man aged 18 to 69 in good health. CDR3 sequence: CASSYKKTIAGGQETQYF. Full variable domain (rest looked up from reference TRBV11-1 and TRBJ2-5): EAEVAQSPRYKITEKSQAVAFWCDPISGHATLYWYRQILGQGPELLVQFQDESVVDDSQLPKDRFSAERLKGVDSTLKIQPAELGDSAMYLCASSYKKTIAGGQETQYFGPGTRLLVL.